This paragraph reports one T cell receptor beta chain. Its antigen is currently not known. Base qualities are not recorded, but no much larger clone differs from it by a single base. The record originates from a study of blood T cells in healthy people across ages (dated by TCRdb to the mid-2010s). Broadly, across the study: In model experiments, template switching captured about one uniquely barcoded TCR beta cDNA molecule for every two T cells. The donors were split into four age groups: young (average 16 years), middle-aged (about 40), aged (approximately 60) and long-lived (roughly 86). Age-related changes in TCR beta repertoire diversity were measured in the study by deep sequencing normalized with unique cDNA molecular identifiers. Two additional independent replicas of 1 million unique cDNA reads from the same blood draw were analyzed for two donors (one aged 18 to 29 and one aged 80 or older). To avoid experimental bias, donors of different ages were distributed randomly across sequencing lanes.

Study-level results and caveats: Total diversity estimates from one million sequenced T cells were considered lower bounds and underestimates. The percentage of naive T cells measured by flow cytometry correlated strongly with observed TCR beta diversity. Donor CMV infection status was unknown, potentially confounding age-related changes in expanded clonotypes. As age increased, observed TCR beta diversity per million T cells dropped in a roughly linear way, and a significant reduction was already evident by age 40. The long-lived group showed more naive CD4+ T cells, fewer expanded clones and increased TCR diversity than the aged group, suggesting age selection. Bulk unsorted PBMC profiling prevented conclusive comparison of naive and antigen-experienced compartments.

The library was made by 5' RACE. The sequencer was an Illumina HiSeq 2500. A second roughly 7 to 11 cycle PCR used a sample-barcoded 5' primer and a J-beta primer mix. A template-switch 5' adaptor carrying 12 random nucleotides introduced a unique molecular identifier onto each TCR beta cDNA molecule. At least 2.5 million CDR3-containing paired-end reads were obtained from each sample. First-strand cDNA synthesis was performed from all RNA using the Mint cDNA synthesis kit, with priming by a TRBC-specific oligonucleotide. After uracil-DNA glycosylase treatment, a first 18-cycle PCR used universal primers M1SS and BC2_uni_R on all cDNA. The paper's processing steps were these. Normalization of each sample was performed by random selection of 1 million high-quality reads, each carrying a distinct molecular identifier. Reads sharing molecular identifiers were discarded rather than binned into consensus sequences. MiTCR, run with a Q25 quality threshold and the strictest error-elimination algorithm, handled CDR3 identification, clonotype clustering and error correction. A nonparametric unseen species model using Euler transformation provided a lower-bound estimate of total TCR beta diversity. TCRdb took the public reads, trimmed them with fastp at Q25, ran MiXCR for clone calling and kept in-frame beta chains. CDR3 protein sequences are deduplicated, and each keeps its most common genes and DNA. The V and J calls come from TCRdb's annotation, not from the publication. The sample yields just over 1 million distinct CDR3 sequences; around 43% were counted once. The ten largest clones add up to about 19% of the sample.

From a lookup of the germline V gene (reference sequence), CDR1 and CDR2 are DFQATT and SNEGSKA. Counted from cysteine to phenylalanine, this CDR3 has 16 amino acids. The DNA shown is the 48-base CDR3, in frame from base 1. The V and J ends are trimmed by 5 bases and 0 bases, leaving 17 bases between them. The donors were 40 or so Caucasian individuals from Russia, aged roughly 6 to 100 years, who were systemically healthy. Roughly 10 milliliters of peripheral blood were collected from each donor into EDTA-treated Vacutainer tubes. Ficoll-Paque density-gradient centrifugation was used to isolate PBMCs, with at least 7 million per sample. Total RNA was extracted from PBMCs with Trizol reagent, with at least 6 micrograms obtained per sample. The percentages of naive CD45RAhigh/CD27high T cells were determined by flow cytometry on a PBMC aliquot from every donor.

The sequenced sample was blood. The sequence came from a woman aged 55-69 years in good health. This receptor chain uses TRBV20-1 and TRBJ2-1, with an unclear D gene assignment. The DNA sequence is given as TGCAGTGCTCAAAAAACTGGCGAGAGCTCCTACAATGAGCAGTTCTTC. Its translation reads: CSAQKTGESSYNEQFF.